The sequence of this TCR beta chain was determined in a study of blood T cell repertoires in COVID-19. This clone was found a few times. The protocol was immunoSEQ multiplex PCR, while the TCRdb copy is restricted to in-frame clones and leaves out a portion. In the table there are about 310,000 clones, roughly 90% of which are singletons. Germline V CDR1 and CDR2: LGHDT, YNNKEL (reference sequence). V gave up 8 bases and J gave up 12 bases, with 11 bases separating them. This CDR3 is built from 10 residues. The TCR comes from a woman between 18 and 29 years old who had recovered from COVID-19. J is TRBJ2-1 and V is TRBV3-1 (or the pseudogene TRBV3-2), with D perhaps TRBD2 (5 bases). The specimen was PBMCs or T cells enriched from blood (not recorded which). CDR3 sequence reads: CASGENGQFF. CDR3 DNA: TGTGCCAGCGGGGAGAACGGGCAGTTCTTC.